This T cell receptor beta chain was recorded in a study of T cells after yellow fever vaccination. TCRdb passed the 5' RACE reads through MiXCR, listing each CDR3 protein once. This sample yields fewer than 650,000 distinct CDR3 sequences, of which about a fifth are seen a single time; approximately 16% belongs to the top ten. This clonotype was detected a few times. Its antigen is not identified. Study-wide points: Though it reached lower strength, the secondary response hit its peak faster, day 5 versus 15. Researchers cautioned that FACS-sorted repertoires could harbor abundant clonotypes contaminating from the bulk population.

The CDR3 runs 16 residues. Per the germline V gene, CDR1 is SGHTA and CDR2 is FQGNSA. Trimming removed 2 bases at V and 0 bases at J, with 13 bases between. This sequence originates from a young man who received the YFV17D yellow fever vaccine. The sample here was PBMCs, taken approximately 22 days after the first yellow fever vaccination. The chain carries TRBV7-2 and TRBJ2-5, with D possibly TRBD2 on 7 matching bases. CDR3 sequence reads: CASSLNGGGNQETQYF. In nucleotides, the CDR3 is TGTGCCAGCAGCTTAAACGGCGGGGGCAACCAAGAGACCCAGTACTTC.